This T cell receptor beta chain comes out of a study of spatial heterogeneity in lung cancer. The overall study: Alpha-chain detections were consistently fewer than beta-chain detections among the sequences.

Specified time point: sample taken at primary tumor resection. The donors comprised some 72 untreated early-stage non-small cell lung cancer patients. Sequencing of whole RNA from tumor, nontumor lung or frozen PBMC involved no sorting. This CDR3 region has 14 residues. Germline CDR1 is SQVTM and CDR2 is ANQGSEA. V lost 2 bases and J lost 0, with 9 bases in between. Each CDR3 protein is one row after TCRdb ran MiXCR on the 5' RACE reads. The top ten clones hold 43% of a sample with roughly 39,000 distinct CDR3 sequences, 6.5% to 7% of them seen once. This clonotype was found many times. The sample in question was PBMCs, obtained at surgery. This chain connects TRBV29-1 to TRBJ2-3; D is unresolved. The sequence was obtained from a female donor with early-stage non-small cell lung cancer. Here the CDR3 reads CSVESPPSTDTQYF. In DNA form, the CDR3 reads TGCAGCGTTGAAAGCCCGCCTAGCACAGATACGCAGTATTTT.